Below are 20 T cell receptor beta chains sequenced from a single sample in a study of T cell responses to AZD1222 COVID-19 vaccine. Only in-frame clones appear in the TCRdb table, and some are missing; sequencing was by immunoSEQ multiplex PCR. The data contain some 150,000 clones, about 88% of them singletons. The source material was peripheral blood, sampled on day 0 of AZD1222 vaccination. These TCRs come from an adult in good health.

The chain couples TRBV4-3 to TRBJ2-1, with 7 nucleotides matching TRBD2. Germline loops: CDR1 LGHNA, CDR2 YSLEER. V lost 4 bases and J lost 3; bases outside the gene matches: 3. The CDR3 extends over 14 amino acids. CDR3 bases: TGCGCCAGCAGCCCCGGGGGGTTCTACAATGAGCAGTTCTTC. Amino acids: CASSPGGFYNEQFF.

This clone was observed a handful of times. This rearrangement joins TRBV5-3 to TRBJ2-1; the D gene is possibly TRBD1 (5 bases). TRBV5-3 is designated an ORF whose function remains uncertain. The CDR3 totals 11 residues. Trimming shortened V by 7 bases and J by 6 bases, and 8 bases separated the two germline ends. The CDR3 loop is CARHQGNEQFF. DNA of the CDR3: TGTGCCAGACATCAGGGCAATGAGCAGTTCTTC.

This clone was observed once. V gene TRBV2 combines with J gene TRBJ2-7; D is unclear. Deletions cut 4 bases from V and 0 bases from J, with 13 bases between. Germline V gene data show CDR1 as SNHLY and CDR2 as FYNNEI. The CDR3 has 15 residues. CDR3: CASSGNSWSSYEQYF. CDR3 coding DNA: TGTGCCAGCAGTGGGAACAGTTGGAGCTCCTACGAGCAGTACTTC. Drawing the rest from reference TRBV2 and TRBJ2-7, the complete variable domain is EPEVTQTPSHQVTQMGQEVILRCVPISNHLYFYWYRQILGQKVEFLVSFYNNEISEKSEIFDDQFSVERPDGSNFTLKIRSTKLEDSAMYFCASSGNSWSSYEQYFGPGTRLTVT.

V and J are TRBV19 and TRBJ2-5; 13 bases agree with TRBD2. This CDR3 has 16 residues. Trimming took 5 bases from V and 4 from J; bases not matched to a gene: 7. From germline, CDR1 is LNHDA and CDR2 SQIVND (reference sequence). This CDR3 is CASSPTSGGALETQYF. In DNA form, the CDR3 reads TGTGCCAGTAGTCCCACTAGCGGGGGGGCCTTAGAGACCCAGTACTTC.

The V gene is TRBV5-4, the J gene TRBJ2-7; tentative D call: TRBD1 (6 bases). V was trimmed by 4 bases and J by 2 bases, leaving 13 bases between them. From germline, CDR1 is SGHNT and CDR2 YYREEE (reference sequence). The CDR3 contains 14 residues. CDR3 residues: CASSRRDNAYEQYF. The CDR3 bases are TGTGCCAGCAGCCGACGGGACAATGCCTACGAGCAGTACTTC.

The V and J genes are TRBV5-4 and TRBJ1-4, with 7 bases fitting TRBD1. V was pared by 4 bases and J by 4 bases, with 7 bases of the junction left unmatched. Germline values: CDR1 SGHNT, CDR2 YYREEE (reference sequence). The CDR3 totals 15 residues. CDR3 protein: CASSEQGPLNEKLFF. CDR3 DNA: TGTGCCAGCAGCGAACAGGGGCCGCTTAATGAAAAACTGTTTTTT.

This clone was detected once. The CDR3 here is CASSSSGTEQYF. DNA for the CDR3: TGTGCCAGCAGCTCCAGTGGGACGGAGCAGTACTTC. This chain uses TRBV11-3 with TRBJ2-7; perhaps D is TRBD1 or TRBD2 (5 bases each). Germline CDR1 reads SGHNT; CDR2 reads YENEEA. This CDR3 contains 12 residues. Trimming stripped 4 bases from V and 7 bases from J, with 11 bases between.

This clone has just one count. The chain links TRBV28 to TRBJ1-5; D uncertain. The CDR3 sequence is 15 residues long. Germline CDR1 and CDR2: MDHEN and SYDVKM. Trimming shortened V by 6 bases and J by 4 bases, and 16 bases separated the two germline ends. In DNA, the CDR3 is TGTGCCAGCAGGGCAGACCACCTAGGGAATCAGCCCCAGCATTTT. This gives the protein CASRADHLGNQPQHF.

The gene calls are TRBV7-9 and TRBJ2-5; maybe TRBD1 (6 bases). Trimming took off 7 bases at V and 5 bases at J, with 11 bases between the two ends. The germline gives CDR1 SEHNR, CDR2 FQNEAQ (reference sequence). The CDR3 consists of 12 residues. The CDR3 nucleotides are TGTGCCAGCAATTCAGGGGTTGAGACCCAGTACTTC. Amino acids: CASNSGVETQYF.

This chain links TRBV9 with TRBJ2-1; perhaps TRBD1 as D (6 bases). The CDR3 has 14 amino acids. Germline-derived CDR1 and CDR2 are SGDLS and YYNGEE. V lost 4 bases, J lost 4 bases, and 12 bases lay in between. The CDR3 here is CASSPETGYNEQFF. The CDR3 DNA reads TGTGCCAGCAGCCCGGAGACAGGATACAATGAGCAGTTCTTC.

The chain carries TRBV7-2 and TRBJ2-7; no clear D gene. This CDR3 region has 14 residues. CDR1 is SGHTA and CDR2 is FQGNSA in the germline V gene. The ends were cut back, 1 base at V and 3 bases at J, with 10 bases in the middle. As DNA, the CDR3 is TGTGCCAGCAGCTTAGTAAAGAAGCACTACGAGCAGTACTTC. This sequence encodes CASSLVKKHYEQYF.

The chain links TRBV7-2 to TRBJ2-1, with TRBD1 matching 7 bases. CDR1 SGHTA and CDR2 FQGNSA come from the germline V gene. The CDR3 is 12 residues long. J gave up 12 bases and V 4 bases, and 6 bases lay outside the gene matches. The CDR3 sequence is CASSSDRAVQFF. CDR3 bases: TGTGCCAGCAGCTCTGACAGGGCCGTGCAGTTCTTC.

The chain couples TRBV6-5 to TRBJ1-2, with a weak D call TRBD1 (5 bases). The CDR3 runs to 14 residues. V lost 6 bases and J 4 bases, leaving 15 bases between the germline ends. Germline lookup yields CDR1 MNHEY and CDR2 SVGAGI. Here the CDR3 reads CASRKHQGSYGYTF. CDR3 DNA sequence: TGTGCCAGCAGAAAACACCAGGGTTCCTATGGCTACACCTTC.

V usage is TRBV5-4 and J usage is TRBJ1-2; 7 bases map to TRBD1. This CDR3 has 12 residues. With V trimmed by 7 bases and J by 4 bases, 4 bases remained unmatched. The germline V gene encodes CDR1 SGHNT and CDR2 YYREEE (reference sequence). This CDR3 is CASGRGPYGYTF. The CDR3 DNA sequence: TGTGCCAGCGGGAGGGGGCCCTATGGCTACACCTTC.

This chain joins TRBV2 and TRBJ2-1, with D unresolved. The germline gives CDR1 SNHLY, CDR2 FYNNEI. V lost 1 base and J lost 9, with 10 bases in between. This CDR3 spans 13 amino acids. CDR3 sequence (DNA): TGTGCCAGCAGTGAAGGGACCCCTTTTGAGCAGTTCTTC. Protein sequence: CASSEGTPFEQFF. Full variable domain (rest looked up from reference TRBV2 and TRBJ2-1): EPEVTQTPSHQVTQMGQEVILRCVPISNHLYFYWYRQILGQKVEFLVSFYNNEISEKSEIFDDQFSVERPDGSNFTLKIRSTKLEDSAMYFCASSEGTPFEQFFGPGTRLTVL.

The V gene is TRBV3-1 (or the pseudogene TRBV3-2), the J gene TRBJ1-6; a possible D gene is TRBD1 (5 bases). Germline CDR1 LGHDT, CDR2 YNNKEL (reference sequence). V was shortened by 5 bases and J by 19 bases, with 15 bases between the two germline ends. The CDR3 contains 11 residues. The CDR3 DNA reads TGTGCCAGCAGCTCAGGGAGGGACGTTCACTTT. It codes for CASSSGRDVHF.

The V call is TRBV10-3, the J call TRBJ1-2; maybe TRBD1 (5 bases). The CDR3 is 13 amino acids. Trimming stripped 10 bases from V and 8 bases from J, with 20 bases between. Germline CDR1 is ENHRY and CDR2 is SYGVKD. CDR3: CATRLAGAGGYTF. As DNA, the CDR3 is TGTGCCACCCGCTTAGCCGGGGCAGGCGGCTACACCTTC.

This clone was seen just once. The chain couples TRBV2 to TRBJ2-7; no clear D gene. With 7 bases removed from V and 3 bases from J, the gap between germline ends came to 7 bases. The CDR3 has 11 amino acids. Germline CDR1 is SNHLY and CDR2 is FYNNEI. CDR3 DNA: TGTGCCAGCACTAAGGGCTACGAGCAGTACTTC. It specifies CASTKGYEQYF.

This chain uses TRBV27 with TRBJ2-7, with 8 nucleotides matching TRBD1. CDR1 is MNHEY and CDR2 is SMNVEV in the germline V gene (reference sequence). The CDR3 extends over 17 amino acids. V lost 6 bases and J lost 4; bases outside the gene matches: 17. CDR3 sequence reads: CASRISGQGGATYEQYF. CDR3 coding DNA: TGTGCCAGCAGAATATCCGGACAGGGAGGTGCTACATACGAGCAGTACTTC.

The chain links TRBV5-4 to TRBJ2-7; D is ambiguous. The CDR3 totals 11 residues. Per germline, CDR1 SGHNT and CDR2 YYREEE (reference sequence). The V and J ends lost 7 bases and 3 bases respectively, with 8 bases between them. CDR3 nucleotides: TGTGCCAGCGCTAACAGCTACGAGCAGTACTTC. This encodes CASANSYEQYF.